This TCR beta chain was recorded in a study of cytomegalovirus exposure and HLA in healthy donors. The CDR3 runs to 13 residues. V lost 8 bases, J lost 2 bases, and 12 bases lay in between. The V gene's germline CDR1 is LNHDA and CDR2 SQIVND (reference sequence). 60 Vbeta and 13 Jbeta primers were used in PCR. Only in-frame clones appear in the TCRdb table, and some are missing; sequencing was by immunoSEQ multiplex PCR. The sample has hundreds of thousands of clones, about 74% seen once. The sample consisted of PBMCs. V and J are TRBV19 and TRBJ1-2; tentative D call: TRBD1 (5 bases). The clonotype comes from a woman aged 30 to 39 in good health and CMV-seronegative. The CDR3 loop reads CASRDKGNYGYTF. CDR3 coding DNA: TGTGCCAGTCGTGACAAGGGGAACTATGGCTACACCTTC. The full variable domain, with the rest looked up from reference TRBV19 and TRBJ1-2, is DGGITQSPKYLFRKEGQNVTLSCEQNLNHDAMYWYRQDPGQGLRLIYYSQIVNDFQKGDIAEGYSVSREKKESFPLTVTSAQKNPTAFYLCASRDKGNYGYTFGSGTRLTVV.